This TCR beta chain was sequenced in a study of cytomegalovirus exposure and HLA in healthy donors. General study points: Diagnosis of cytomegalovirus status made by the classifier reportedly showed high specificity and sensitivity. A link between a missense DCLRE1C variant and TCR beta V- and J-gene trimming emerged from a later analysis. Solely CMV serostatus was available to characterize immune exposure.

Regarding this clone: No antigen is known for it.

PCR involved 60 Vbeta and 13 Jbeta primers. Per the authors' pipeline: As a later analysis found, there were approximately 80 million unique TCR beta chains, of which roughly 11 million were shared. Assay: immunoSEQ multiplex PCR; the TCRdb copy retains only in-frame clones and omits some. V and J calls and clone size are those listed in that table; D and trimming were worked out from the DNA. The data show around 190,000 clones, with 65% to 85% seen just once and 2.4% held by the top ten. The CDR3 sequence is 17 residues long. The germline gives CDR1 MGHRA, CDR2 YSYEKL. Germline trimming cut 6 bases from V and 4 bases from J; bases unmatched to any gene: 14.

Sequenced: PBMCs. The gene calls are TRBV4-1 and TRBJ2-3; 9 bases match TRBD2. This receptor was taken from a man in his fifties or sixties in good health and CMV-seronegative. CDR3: CASRGPLGGGAPDTQYF. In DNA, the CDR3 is TGCGCCAGCAGGGGGCCGCTAGGCGGGGGGGCACCAGATACGCAGTATTTT.